This TCR beta chain was captured by sequencing in a study of CD4+ T cells in melanoma. Regarding the study as a whole: Reportedly, melanoma neoantigen-specific CD4+ T cells showed varied differentiation states. A reported correlation linked neoantigen-specific CD4+ T cells to CD8+, macrophage and B cell function.

A remark on this clone: No antigen is known for it.

V was trimmed by 0 bases and J by 5 bases, leaving 14 bases between them. CDR1 is SGHDN, CDR2 FVKESK, per germline. The CDR3 has 15 residues. Using immunoSEQ multiplex PCR, the repertoire was profiled, and TCRdb retains in-frame clones only, with some absent. This table holds fewer than 150,000 clones, about nine tenths found once. The V call is TRBV14, the J call TRBJ2-7, with D possibly matching TRBD1 (5 bases). The sequence came from a human donor with melanoma. The CDR3 protein is CASSQEWARAHEQYF. For the CDR3, the DNA is TGTGCCAGCAGCCAAGAGTGGGCCAGGGCCCACGAGCAGTACTTC.